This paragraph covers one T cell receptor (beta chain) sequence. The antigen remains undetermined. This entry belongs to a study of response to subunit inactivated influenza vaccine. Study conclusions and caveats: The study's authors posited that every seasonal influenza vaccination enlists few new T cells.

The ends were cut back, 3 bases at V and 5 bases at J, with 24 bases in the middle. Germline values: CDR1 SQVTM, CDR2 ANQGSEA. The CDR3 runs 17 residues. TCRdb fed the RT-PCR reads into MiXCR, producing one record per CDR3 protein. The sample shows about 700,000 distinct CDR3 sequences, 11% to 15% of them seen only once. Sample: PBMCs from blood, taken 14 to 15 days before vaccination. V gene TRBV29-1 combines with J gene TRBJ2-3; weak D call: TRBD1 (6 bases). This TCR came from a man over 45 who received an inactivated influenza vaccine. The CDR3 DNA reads TGCAGCGTTGACTGGGGACACGGAGATAGAGGTGGAGATACGCAGTATTTT. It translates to CSVDWGHGDRGGDTQYF.